This TCR beta chain was identified during a study of CXCR3-negative and CXCR3-positive naive CD8 T cells. As for the study in general: Roughly 140 million TRB reads were obtained in total, which works out to about 1.5 +/- 0.3 million per library.

The CDR3 runs to 16 residues. In germline, CDR1 is SGHKS, CDR2 YYEKEE (reference sequence). Triplicate sorts, 250,000 to 350,000 cells apiece, were made for each CD8+ T cell subset. A CD45RO-CCR7+CD27+CD95- profile was what naive CD8+ T cells displayed. A word on this clonotype: Its specificity is unknown.

Carrying UMI labels, the TRB cDNA libraries were prepared through 5' RACE. TCRdb derives one entry per CDR3 protein from the 5' RACE reads, leaving out DNA. The listing contains under 150,000 distinct CDR3 sequences. Study-level findings and limits: Naive CXCR3-negative and CXCR3-positive cells had similar TRBV-TRBJ usage; memory differed. Relative to CXCR3-negative naive cells, CXCR3-positive naive cells had more hydrophobic TRB CDR3s.

This TCR was sampled from a human donor in good health. Some clones in this sample may be carry-over from other donors' samples. Material: naive CXCR3+ CD8+ T cells from blood. Subset specified: CD45RO-CCR7+CD27+CD95- naive CD8+ T cells expressing CXCR3 (TNR3+). The gene calls are TRBV5-5 and TRBJ2-1; TCRdb's D call of TRBD2 is untestable without DNA. This CDR3 is CASSLATSGARNEQFF.